These T cell receptor beta chains were read from a single sample in a study of blood T cell repertoires in COVID-19. TCRdb's table, derived via immunoSEQ multiplex PCR, lists solely in-frame clones and lacks some. The data contain approximately 310,000 clones, roughly 88% of them singletons. Input material: PBMCs or T cells enriched from blood (not recorded which). These receptors were taken from a man aged 25 to 40 who had recovered from COVID-19. CDR3s leave out the opening cysteine and the closing phenylalanine or tryptophan. Fields, in order: clone size, D gene, V gene, J gene, CDR3 protein. D genes are given only for firm matches. Size is stated for part of the rows, as once, few or many counts, or as a class when the clone is expanded.

clone size: -
D gene: -
V gene: TRBV5-1
J gene: TRBJ1-2
CDR3 protein: ASRGDGANYGYT

clone size: once
D gene: -
V gene: TRBV9
J gene: TRBJ1-1
CDR3 protein: ASNKVQGGSEAF

clone size: -
D gene: -
V gene: TRBV5-6
J gene: TRBJ1-2
CDR3 protein: ASSLTFPRDPANYGYT

clone size: -
D gene: TRBD2
V gene: TRBV7-8
J gene: TRBJ2-7
CDR3 protein: ASSGQRTSGGYEQY

clone size: -
D gene: -
V gene: TRBV6-5
J gene: TRBJ1-2
CDR3 protein: ASIQGSSSGYT

clone size: -
D gene: TRBD1
V gene: TRBV7-8
J gene: TRBJ1-3
CDR3 protein: ASSRDRGGNTIY

clone size: -
D gene: -
V gene: TRBV2
J gene: TRBJ1-2
CDR3 protein: ASRISTGFPP

clone size: -
D gene: -
V gene: TRBV2
J gene: TRBJ2-2
CDR3 protein: ASRSGSNTGELF

clone size: -
D gene: -
V gene: TRBV24-1
J gene: TRBJ2-3
CDR3 protein: ATSDLDTQY

clone size: -
D gene: -
V gene: TRBV19
J gene: TRBJ1-5
CDR3 protein: ASSIDQGSNQPQH

clone size: -
D gene: TRBD1
V gene: TRBV5-1
J gene: TRBJ1-2
CDR3 protein: ASSPGQGSYGYT

clone size: -
D gene: TRBD1
V gene: TRBV5-1
J gene: TRBJ1-1
CDR3 protein: ASSSTGTGMNTEAF

clone size: -
D gene: -
V gene: TRBV9
J gene: TRBJ1-2
CDR3 protein: ASNPFPRAPLT

clone size: -
D gene: -
V gene: TRBV30
J gene: TRBJ2-7
CDR3 protein: AWNRVGEQY

clone size: once
D gene: -
V gene: TRBV6-2/TRBV6-3
J gene: TRBJ2-7
CDR3 protein: ASSYGGGEQY

clone size: once
D gene: TRBD1
V gene: TRBV6-2/TRBV6-3
J gene: TRBJ1-6
CDR3 protein: ASSQTGDLR

clone size: -
D gene: TRBD1
V gene: TRBV24-1
J gene: TRBJ1-5
CDR3 protein: ATGDRSHSNQPQH

clone size: -
D gene: -
V gene: TRBV5-4
J gene: TRBJ1-1
CDR3 protein: ASSLVTAGGTEAF

clone size: -
D gene: -
V gene: TRBV6-5
J gene: TRBJ2-1
CDR3 protein: ASRGASGEQF

clone size: -
D gene: -
V gene: TRBV5-1
J gene: TRBJ1-2
CDR3 protein: ASSLTGSYSGYT

clone size: -
D gene: -
V gene: TRBV3-1/TRBV3-2
J gene: TRBJ1-2
CDR3 protein: ASSQGTAFYGGYT